The next 24 T cell receptor beta chains were all read from a single sample in a study of cytomegalovirus exposure and HLA in healthy donors. Produced via immunoSEQ multiplex PCR; TCRdb's table is partial and in-frame only. Here the sample spans 140,000 or so clones, about 89% being singletons. Sequenced: PBMCs. The receptor source for this set is a young man in good health and CMV-seronegative.

Here the CDR3 reads CAWSKNRGPWNEQFF. The CDR3 nucleotides are TGTGCCTGGAGTAAAAACAGGGGGCCGTGGAATGAGCAGTTCTTC. The J gene is TRBJ2-1, the V gene TRBV30; 9 bases agree with TRBD1. V was pared by 2 bases and J by 7 bases, with 9 bases of the junction left unmatched. The V gene's germline CDR1 is GTSNPN and CDR2 SVGIG (reference sequence). The CDR3 totals 15 residues. Full variable domain (remainder filled in from reference TRBV30 and TRBJ2-1): SQTIHQWPATLVQPVGSPLSLECTVEGTSNPNLYWYRQAAGRGLQLLFYSVGIGQISSEVPQNLSASRPQDRQFILSSKKLLLSDSGFYLCAWSKNRGPWNEQFFGPGTRLTVL.

CDR3 bases: TGTGCCAGCAGTTTGGGGACAGGGGTTGATGAAAAACTGTTTTTT. This translates into CASSLGTGVDEKLFF. The V call is TRBV27, the J call TRBJ1-4; 10 nucleotides align to TRBD1. Trimming cost V 3 bases and J 6 bases; bases outside gene matches: 4. Germline V gives CDR1 MNHEY, CDR2 SMNVEV (reference sequence). The length of the CDR3 is 15 residues.

This clone was found once. The chain joins TRBV5-5 to TRBJ2-7; D is perhaps TRBD1 (6 bases). The V end lost 0 bases, the J end lost 2 bases, and 6 bases lay between the germline ends. The CDR3 consists of 13 residues. Germline V gene sequence: CDR1 SGHKS, CDR2 YYEKEE (reference sequence). CDR3 amino acids: CASSLEGAYEQYF. The CDR3 DNA reads as TGTGCCAGCAGCTTGGAGGGGGCCTACGAGCAGTACTTC.

This chain joins TRBV9 and TRBJ2-1; 12 positions match TRBD2. The germline CDR1 and CDR2 sequences are SGDLS and YYNGEE. CDR3 length equals 16 residues. J gave up 7 bases and V 2 bases, and 7 bases lay outside the gene matches. The chain's CDR3 is CASSVLGLAGLNEQFF. DNA of the CDR3: TGTGCCAGCAGCGTCCTCGGACTAGCGGGACTTAATGAGCAGTTCTTC.

This sequence joins TRBV6-6 and TRBJ1-6; D is perhaps TRBD1 (6 bases). The CDR3 spans 15 residues. Germline V gives CDR1 MNHNY, CDR2 SVGAGI (reference sequence). V was cut by 5 bases and J by 8 bases, with 16 bases left in between. The CDR3 nucleotides are TGTGCCAGCAGTAAGAATACAGGGAGCGATTCACCCCTCCACTTT. Encoded protein: CASSKNTGSDSPLHF.

V usage is TRBV7-2 and J usage is TRBJ2-5; TRBD2 agrees at 13 bases. The CDR3 runs 16 residues. V gave up 0 bases and J gave up 4 bases; unmatched junction bases: 2. The V gene's germline CDR1 is SGHTA and CDR2 FQGNSA. CDR3 residues: CASSLATSGRGETQYF. Written as DNA, the CDR3 is TGTGCCAGCAGCTTAGCCACTAGCGGGAGGGGAGAGACCCAGTACTTC.

This clone was observed a single time. The V gene is TRBV5-1, the J gene TRBJ1-2, with 8 bases matching TRBD1. The V and J ends lost 4 bases and 7 bases, in that order; junction bases with no gene match: 12. CDR3 size: 15 residues. Germline-derived CDR1 and CDR2 are SGHRS and YFSETQ. The DNA of the CDR3 is TGCGCCAGCAGCGGAGGACAGGGCGACTCAGGTGGCTACACCTTC. Translation: CASSGGQGDSGGYTF.

The rearrangement uses TRBV6-5 and TRBJ1-1; 10 bases align to TRBD1. Germline trimming cut 6 bases from V and 7 bases from J; bases unmatched to any gene: 11. This CDR3 is built from 15 residues. CDR1 MNHEY and CDR2 SVGAGI come from the germline V gene. CDR3 amino acids: CASRERTGGYGEAFF. DNA of the CDR3: TGTGCCAGCAGGGAAAGGACAGGGGGGTATGGTGAAGCTTTCTTT.

The rearrangement links TRBV18 to TRBJ2-7; D may be TRBD2 (6 bases). Between the trimmed V and J ends, which lost 2 bases and 5 bases, there was a span of 16 bases. CDR1 is KGHSH and CDR2 is LQKENI in the germline V gene. The CDR3 has 15 residues. The CDR3 loop is CASSPAGPRRDEQYF. The CDR3, as DNA: TGTGCCAGCTCACCAGCTGGACCTAGGAGGGACGAGCAGTACTTC. Full variable domain (rest looked up from reference TRBV18 and TRBJ2-7): NAGVMQNPRHLVRRRGQEARLRCSPMKGHSHVYWYRQLPEEGLKFMVYLQKENIIDESGMPKERFSAEFPKEGPSILRIQQVVRGDSAAYFCASSPAGPRRDEQYFGPGTRLTVT.

J is TRBJ2-1 and V is TRBV6-1, with a weak D call TRBD1 (6 bases). The germline V and J ends were trimmed by 0 bases and 8 bases, with 14 bases remaining between them. Germline lookup yields CDR1 MNHNS and CDR2 SASEGT. CDR3 length equals 15 residues. CDR3 sequence reads: CASSEAHGRGYEQFF. In DNA form, the CDR3 reads TGTGCCAGCAGTGAAGCCCATGGAAGGGGGTATGAGCAGTTCTTC.

The rearrangement joins TRBV7-9 to TRBJ1-5, with D tentatively TRBD1 (6 bases). Per the germline V gene, CDR1 is SEHNR and CDR2 is FQNEAQ (reference sequence). This CDR3 region has 17 residues. V was cut by 1 base and J by 0 bases, with 13 bases left in between. In nucleotides, the CDR3 is TGTGCCAGCAGCTTAGAGGACAGTTCCTATAGCAATCAGCCCCAGCATTTT. It encodes CASSLEDSSYSNQPQHF.

V is TRBV7-8 and J is TRBJ1-5, with a tentative D call TRBD1 (6 bases). Germline V gene data show CDR1 as SGHVS and CDR2 as FQNEAQ. The V and J ends lost 1 base and 7 bases respectively, with 8 bases between them. This CDR3 is 13 amino acids long. For the CDR3, the DNA is TGTGCCAGCAGCTTAGACAGGGTCCAGCCCCAGCATTTT. It encodes CASSLDRVQPQHF.

This rearrangement joins TRBV5-1 to TRBJ2-1, with 16 bases lining up with TRBD2. There are 20 residues in the CDR3. V shed 4 bases and J 0 bases; nucleotides not matched to a gene: 10. Germline-derived CDR1 and CDR2 are SGHRS and YFSETQ. The CDR3 region is CASSAPGTSGGGRSYNEQFF. The CDR3 DNA follows: TGCGCCAGCAGCGCGCCCGGGACTAGCGGGGGGGGCCGCTCCTACAATGAGCAGTTCTTC.

The genes are TRBV18 and TRBJ1-1; D unclear. Germline V gene data show CDR1 as KGHSH and CDR2 as LQKENI. Trimming pared 2 bases from V and 2 bases from J, leaving 6 bases between. This CDR3 has 13 residues. For the CDR3, the DNA is TGTGCCAGCTCACCAGAGGTAAACACTGAAGCTTTCTTT. Protein sequence: CASSPEVNTEAFF.

J is TRBJ1-1 and V is TRBV5-8; 7 positions agree with TRBD1. V was clipped by 4 bases and J by 6 bases; unmatched bases: 6. The CDR3 sequence is 13 residues long. CDR1 and CDR2 (germline): SGHTS, YDEGEE. The CDR3 bases are TGTGCCAGCAGCCCGACAGGGAGCGCTGAAGCTTTCTTT. This codes for CASSPTGSAEAFF.

This chain uses TRBV7-9 with TRBJ1-5; 9 bases align to TRBD1. The germline CDR1 and CDR2 sequences are SEHNR and FQNEAQ (reference sequence). CDR3 length: 16 residues. Losses at the gene ends were 1 base for V and 4 bases for J; bases not matched to a gene: 5. CDR3 nucleotide sequence: TGTGCCAGCAGCTTAGTAGGGACAGGGAAAAATCAGCCCCAGCATTTT. Amino acid sequence: CASSLVGTGKNQPQHF. Based on the CDR3 plus reference TRBV7-9 and TRBJ1-5, the full variable domain is DTGVSQNPRHKITKRGQNVTFRCDPISEHNRLYWYRQTLGQGPEFLTYFQNEAQLEKSRLLSDRFSAERPKGSFSTLEIQRTEQGDSAMYLCASSLVGTGKNQPQHFGDGTRLSIL.

The chain joins TRBV6-5 to TRBJ2-7, with D possibly matching TRBD1 (6 bases). The germline V and J ends were trimmed by 8 bases and 3 bases, with 14 bases remaining between them. Germline V gives CDR1 MNHEY, CDR2 SVGAGI. This CDR3 contains 13 residues. CDR3 protein: CASRQGQGYEQYF. The CDR3 DNA sequence: TGTGCCAGCCGCCAGGGGCAGGGCTACGAGCAGTACTTC.

The chain joins TRBV27 to TRBJ2-5, with 10 nucleotides matching TRBD1. V trimming: 3 bases; J trimming: 3 bases; junction bases outside the gene matches: 13. This CDR3 has 18 residues. The germline gives CDR1 MNHEY, CDR2 SMNVEV (reference sequence). The DNA for the CDR3 is TGTGCCAGCAGTTTGATTGGACAGGGGGGTACCAAGGAAGAGACCCAGTACTTC. Translated, it gives CASSLIGQGGTKEETQYF.

The chain couples TRBV28 to TRBJ1-2, with 7 bases aligning to TRBD1. The CDR3 totals 15 residues. Per germline, CDR1 MDHEN and CDR2 SYDVKM. V shed 5 bases, J shed 1 base, and the junction held 7 bases outside the gene matches. The CDR3 is CASSRIGQDNYGYTF. CDR3 nucleotides: TGTGCCAGCAGTCGTATCGGACAGGATAACTATGGCTACACCTTC.

The chain has TRBV5-3 and TRBJ1-5; D not certain. TRBV5-3 is identified as an open reading frame with a role that is uncertain. The CDR3 sequence is 14 residues long. Between the trimmed V and J ends, which lost 2 bases and 9 bases, there was a span of 15 bases. This CDR3 reads CARSFGLRLWPQHF. The DNA of the CDR3 is TGTGCCAGAAGCTTTGGCCTGAGGCTTTGGCCCCAGCATTTT.

This sequence joins TRBV5-5 and TRBJ2-7, with D possibly matching TRBD1 (6 bases). Trimming took off 0 bases at V and 0 bases at J, with 7 bases between the two ends. The CDR3 covers 14 residues. Germline lookup yields CDR1 SGHKS and CDR2 YYEKEE (reference sequence). The CDR3 coding sequence is TGTGCCAGCAGCTTGGAGGACAGCTCCTACGAGCAGTACTTC. This sequence encodes CASSLEDSSYEQYF.

The genes are TRBV11-3 and TRBJ2-1; 14 bases map to TRBD2. The V and J ends lost 5 bases and 2 bases, in that order; junction bases with no gene match: 11. Germline V lookup: CDR1 SGHNT, CDR2 YENEEA. The CDR3 consists of 19 residues. CDR3 DNA sequence: TGTGCCAGCAGCGCCCTAGGGACTAGCGGGAGAATGCCCTACAATGAGCAGTTCTTC. This codes for CASSALGTSGRMPYNEQFF.

The gene calls are TRBV4-3 and TRBJ1-1; the D gene is possibly TRBD1 (6 bases). The V gene's germline CDR1 is LGHNA and CDR2 YSLEER. This CDR3 spans 15 amino acids. The germline V and J ends were trimmed by 4 bases and 5 bases, with 17 bases remaining between them. The CDR3 is CASSPGSGTQTEAFF. The CDR3 DNA follows: TGCGCCAGCAGCCCCGGCTCCGGGACACAAACTGAAGCTTTCTTT.

V usage is TRBV4-2 and J usage is TRBJ2-3; 11 bases are a match to TRBD2. The germline gives CDR1 LGHNA, CDR2 YNFKEQ. V was clipped by 3 bases and J by 7 bases; unmatched bases: 6. The CDR3 consists of 15 residues. The chain's CDR3 is CASSQDSGGANTQYF. Here the CDR3 DNA reads TGTGCCAGCAGCCAGGATAGCGGGGGGGCCAATACGCAGTATTTT.